This TCR beta chain originates from a study of T cells after yellow fever vaccination. Overall study findings and caveats: Re-detected after boosting: most primary clones, more than 95% of CD4 and 88% of CD8. Of the clonotypes, a small share occurred in both CD4 and CD8 compartments. Repertoires sorted by FACS could include abundant clonotypes that are contaminants from the bulk population.

Concerning this clonotype itself: No antigen is known for it.

Generation of TCR cDNA used 5'RACE template switching (which added a universal primer site and UMIs). TCRdb reanalysed the 5' RACE reads using MiXCR and keeps one entry per CDR3 protein. Here the sample spans about 340,000 distinct CDR3 sequences, approximately 12% being singletons. In germline, CDR1 is SGHTA, CDR2 FQGTGA. V was clipped by 4 bases and J by 5 bases, with 14 bases between them. This CDR3 has 15 amino acids. This clonotype was sampled from a man between 18 and 29 years old who received the YFV17D yellow fever vaccine. The chain is built from TRBV7-3 and TRBJ2-2; TRBD2 might be the D (5 bases). The input for sequencing was CD4+ T cells sorted from PBMCs, taken 15 days after the yellow fever booster vaccination. This CDR3 reads CASSSNSGLTGELFF. DNA of the CDR3: TGTGCCAGCAGCTCCAACTCGGGGTTGACCGGGGAGCTGTTTTTT.